The 25 T cell receptor beta chains listed next were all sequenced from one sample in a study of long-term antiretroviral therapy in people with HIV. The libraries were made with immunoSEQ v3.0 at survey level. Profiling relied on immunoSEQ multiplex PCR, and the TCRdb table lists in-frame clones only, not all of them. The profile covers some 11,000 clones, with over 70% appearing a single time and around a tenth taken by the ten largest. Sequencing used unsorted PBMCs, obtained 0.8 years before starting antiretroviral therapy. These receptors were obtained from a woman in her thirties or forties with HIV.

V gene TRBV11-3 combines with J gene TRBJ2-3; D may correspond to TRBD1 or TRBD2 (5 bases each). Germline V gives CDR1 SGHNT, CDR2 YENEEA. V lost 5 bases, J lost 2 bases, and 11 bases lay in between. The CDR3 consists of 14 residues. CDR3: CASSTTGTTDTQYF. In nucleotides, the CDR3 is TGTGCCAGCAGCACGACCGGGACCACAGATACGCAGTATTTT.

The genes are TRBV6-5 and TRBJ2-1; D is ambiguous. V dropped 6 bases and J dropped 9 bases, with 9 bases sitting between them. Looked up from germline, CDR1 is MNHEY and CDR2 is SVGAGI. This CDR3 has 11 amino acids. As DNA, the CDR3 is TGTGCCAGCAGGTCTAGGAGTGAGCAGTTCTTC. Translated: CASRSRSEQFF.

This clone was observed once. This chain uses TRBV5-6 with TRBJ2-1; TRBD2 agrees at 10 bases. Germline loops: CDR1 SGHDT, CDR2 YYEEEE. This CDR3 spans 15 amino acids. V shed 4 bases and J 2 bases; nucleotides not matched to a gene: 3. The CDR3 DNA follows: TGTGCCAGCAGCCGTACTAGCGGGACCTACAATGAGCAGTTCTTC. It yields the protein CASSRTSGTYNEQFF.

As concerns this clone: One base separates it from a far larger clone, so it is likely a read error. The chain carries TRBV10-3 and TRBJ2-7; 7 nucleotides match TRBD2. The germline CDR1 and CDR2 sequences are ENHRY and SYGVKD. The CDR3 is made up of 14 amino acids. CDR3 loop: CASSYSLAEYEQYF. CDR3 coding DNA: TGTGCCAGCAGTTACTCGCTAGCGGAGTACGAGCAGTACTTC.

This chain joins TRBV29-1 and TRBJ2-2; the match to TRBD1 covers 8 bases. The J segment lost 3 bases and the V segment lost 4 bases, leaving 4 bases of the junction unmatched. This CDR3 region has 14 residues. Germline CDR1 SQVTM, CDR2 ANQGSEA. CDR3 amino acids: CSVVGTGYTGELFF. In DNA form, the CDR3 reads TGCAGCGTTGTCGGGACAGGATACACCGGGGAGCTGTTTTTT.

The chain recombines TRBV5-4 with TRBJ2-1; TRBD2 matches at 10 bases. Germline CDR1 SGHNT, CDR2 YYREEE (reference sequence). This CDR3 is 14 amino acids long. With 4 bases clipped from V and 7 bases from J, the junction kept 5 bases outside the gene matches. The CDR3: CASSVSGRLNEQFF. CDR3 coding DNA: TGTGCCAGCAGCGTTAGCGGGAGGTTGAATGAGCAGTTCTTC.

This clone turned up a few times. The chain employs TRBV15 and TRBJ1-2, with no clear D. V was cut by 5 bases and J by 7 bases, with 14 bases left in between. The length of the CDR3 is 13 residues. Germline V gene lookup returns CDR1 LNHNV and CDR2 YYDKDF (reference sequence). CDR3: CATSGYVMAGYTF. In nucleotides, the CDR3 is TGTGCCACCAGCGGATATGTTATGGCTGGCTACACCTTC.

The chain uses TRBV5-1 and TRBJ2-7; 14 nucleotides line up with TRBD2. CDR1 is SGHRS and CDR2 is YFSETQ in the germline V gene. The length of the CDR3 is 18 residues. With 2 bases clipped from V and 3 bases from J, the junction kept 10 bases outside the gene matches. CDR3 DNA: TGCGCCAGCAGCTTACCGGGGACTAGCGGGAGCAATTTCTACGAGCAGTACTTC. It is translated as CASSLPGTSGSNFYEQYF.

This chain links TRBV27 with TRBJ1-1, with no clear D. Germline assignment: CDR1 MNHEY and CDR2 SMNVEV (reference sequence). The V and J ends lost 6 bases and 3 bases respectively, with 11 bases between them. This CDR3 has 13 residues. The CDR3 DNA is TGTGCCAGCAGAAGGAACGAATACACTGAAGCTTTCTTT. Translating gives CASRRNEYTEAFF.

The chain employs TRBV5-6 and TRBJ1-1; 8 bases line up with TRBD1. The V and J ends lost 2 bases and 2 bases, in that order; junction bases with no gene match: 8. Germline V gene sequence: CDR1 SGHDT, CDR2 YYEEEE. CDR3 length: 16 amino acids. The chain's CDR3 is CASSLPGQGANTEAFF. CDR3 coding DNA: TGTGCCAGCAGCTTACCCGGGCAGGGGGCTAACACTGAAGCTTTCTTT.

J is TRBJ2-1 and V is TRBV7-9; TRBD2 matches 12 bases. The CDR3 spans 14 residues. After removal of 5 bases from V and 10 bases from J, the junction contained 6 bases not matched to a gene. In germline, CDR1 is SEHNR, CDR2 FQNEAQ (reference sequence). This CDR3 reads CASSPRTSGEEQFF. In nucleotides, the CDR3 is TGTGCCAGCAGCCCTCGGACTAGCGGGGAGGAGCAGTTCTTC. The full variable domain, in which reference TRBV7-9 and TRBJ2-1 provide the parts outside the CDR3, is DTGVSQNPRHKITKRGQNVTFRCDPISEHNRLYWYRQTLGQGPEFLTYFQNEAQLEKSRLLSDRFSAERPKGSFSTLEIQRTEQGDSAMYLCASSPRTSGEEQFFGPGTRLTVL.

V usage is TRBV21-1 and J usage is TRBJ2-7; no DNA check was done on the table's D call, TRBD1. TRBV21-1 is deemed a pseudogene. This CDR3 is 15 amino acids long. CDR3 bases: TGTGCCAGCAGCAACCGGGACAGGGAAACCTACGAGCAGTACTTC. As protein: CASSNRDRETYEQYF.

V and J are TRBV6-6 and TRBJ2-7; TRBD1 matches at 7 bases. The ends lost 4 bases at V and 1 base at J; junction bases unmatched: 7. The CDR3 sequence is 15 residues long. Germline V lookup: CDR1 MNHNY, CDR2 SVGAGI (reference sequence). This CDR3 is CASSFEGTVSYEQYF. DNA for the CDR3: TGTGCCAGCAGTTTCGAAGGGACAGTTTCCTACGAGCAGTACTTC.

V gene TRBV6-5 combines with J gene TRBJ2-1; D gene unclear. The CDR3 extends over 13 amino acids. The V end lost 0 bases, the J end lost 4 bases, and 4 bases lay between the germline ends. Per germline, CDR1 MNHEY and CDR2 SVGAGI. The CDR3 bases are TGTGCCAGCAGTTACTCGCTATACAATGAGCAGTTCTTC. Its protein is CASSYSLYNEQFF.

The chain recombines TRBV5-1 with TRBJ2-1; D is perhaps TRBD1 or TRBD2 (5 bases each). CDR3 length equals 13 residues. Between the trimmed V and J ends, which lost 2 bases and 11 bases, there was a span of 14 bases. Germline assignment: CDR1 SGHRS and CDR2 YFSETQ. The CDR3 DNA sequence: TGCGCCAGCAGCTTCGACTTTCCGGGACAGCAGTTCTTC. This codes for CASSFDFPGQQFF.

The chain combines TRBV27 with TRBJ2-7; 7 bases match TRBD2. CDR3 length equals 14 residues. The germline V gene encodes CDR1 MNHEY and CDR2 SMNVEV (reference sequence). V was clipped by 3 bases and J by 3 bases; unmatched bases: 5. The CDR3 bases are TGTGCCAGCAGTTTTTGGGCGGGGGACTACGAGCAGTACTTC. Its translation is CASSFWAGDYEQYF.

The chain recombines TRBV25-1 with TRBJ2-7; TRBD1 agrees at 7 bases. Germline CDR1 reads MGHDK; CDR2 reads SYGVNS. The CDR3 is made up of 10 amino acids. V lost 8 bases to trimming and J lost 6 bases; unmatched junction nucleotides: 1. The CDR3 sequence: CASGDSEQYF. CDR3 nucleotide sequence: TGTGCCAGCGGGGACAGCGAGCAGTACTTC.

The chain couples TRBV9 to TRBJ2-3; no definite D call. Deletions cut 3 bases from V and 3 bases from J, with 14 bases between. The CDR3 has 15 residues. CDR1 and CDR2 (germline): SGDLS, YYNGEE. CDR3 in amino acids: CASSAPSRDTDTQYF. The CDR3 DNA follows: TGTGCCAGCAGCGCCCCTTCCCGAGATACAGATACGCAGTATTTT.

The J gene is TRBJ2-5, the V gene TRBV6-6; 8 bases are a match to TRBD2. The CDR3 loop spans 13 amino acids. J lost 5 bases, V lost 7 bases, and 6 bases had no gene match. Germline V gene data show CDR1 as MNHNY and CDR2 as SVGAGI (reference sequence). CDR3 sequence (DNA): TGTGCCAGCACTCCGACTAGCGAGGAGACCCAGTACTTC. Translation: CASTPTSEETQYF.

In this sample, this clone turned up once. The J gene is TRBJ2-3, the V gene TRBV4-3; 10 bases fit TRBD2. The germline V gene encodes CDR1 LGHNA and CDR2 YSLEER. The junction had 2 bases not matched to a gene; V was cut back by 0 bases and J by 5 bases. CDR3 length equals 15 residues. Here the CDR3 reads CASSQDASGRDTQYF. In DNA form, the CDR3 reads TGCGCCAGCAGCCAAGATGCTAGCGGGAGAGATACGCAGTATTTT.

The V and J genes are TRBV6-6 and TRBJ1-1; no clear D gene. Trimming cost V 6 bases and J 0 bases, with 11 bases left between them. Germline V gene lookup returns CDR1 MNHNY and CDR2 SVGAGI (reference sequence). The CDR3 runs to 14 residues. The CDR3, as DNA: TGTGCCAGCAGCCCCTCGGCCTTGAACACTGAAGCTTTCTTT. It yields the protein CASSPSALNTEAFF.

This clone was observed once. This rearrangement joins TRBV14 to TRBJ2-1; D may match TRBD1 or TRBD2 (5 bases each). Trimming removed 1 base from V and 6 bases from J, with 13 bases in between. Germline CDR1 SGHDN, CDR2 FVKESK. This CDR3 comprises 15 residues. CDR3 DNA sequence: TGTGCCAGCAGCCAAGGGGTGGGGGTTCTCAATGAGCAGTTCTTC. It is translated as CASSQGVGVLNEQFF.

This clone was observed a handful of times. The genes are TRBV20-1 and TRBJ1-1; D gene ambiguous. The V gene lost 3 bases and the J gene lost 2 bases, with 4 bases spanning the gap. CDR1 and CDR2 (germline): DFQATT, SNEGSKA (reference sequence). CDR3 length equals 11 residues. The CDR3 spells CSASANTEAFF. The CDR3, as DNA: TGCAGTGCTAGTGCAAACACTGAAGCTTTCTTT.

The V gene is TRBV7-9, the J gene TRBJ1-2, with 8 bases aligning to TRBD1. J gave up 1 base and V 3 bases, and 4 bases lay outside the gene matches. This CDR3 region has 15 residues. Germline assignment: CDR1 SEHNR and CDR2 FQNEAQ (reference sequence). The CDR3: CASSFGTGLNYGYTF. CDR3 in DNA: TGTGCCAGCAGCTTCGGGACAGGTCTTAACTATGGCTACACCTTC.

This clone appeared a few times. The chain recombines TRBV6-1 with TRBJ1-5, with no clear D. The CDR3 runs 13 residues. Germline V gene sequence: CDR1 MNHNS, CDR2 SASEGT. The ends were cut back, 7 bases at V and 6 bases at J, with 13 bases in the middle. Written as DNA, the CDR3 is TGTGCCAGCATCCTTTTCGTCGGTCAGCCCCAGCATTTT. Its protein product is CASILFVGQPQHF.